The 27 T cell receptor beta chains below come from one sample, sequenced in a study of cytomegalovirus exposure and HLA in healthy donors. TCRdb keeps only in-frame clones here, not all; method: immunoSEQ multiplex PCR. The sample includes some 98,000 clones, roughly 87% of them seen just once. Sample: PBMCs. The receptors here all came from a woman in her twenties or thirties in good health and CMV-seronegative.

The gene calls are TRBV7-8 and TRBJ2-1; 15 bases are shared with TRBD2. J gave up 4 bases and V 4 bases, and 5 bases lay outside the gene matches. The CDR3 runs 17 residues. Germline loops: CDR1 SGHVS, CDR2 FQNEAQ. The CDR3 loop is CASSYGLAGGEYNEQFF. CDR3 DNA sequence: TGTGCCAGCAGCTACGGACTAGCGGGAGGGGAATACAATGAGCAGTTCTTC.

This sequence joins TRBV5-4 and TRBJ2-3, with a possible D match to TRBD2 (7 bases). V was pared by 4 bases and J by 0 bases, with 15 bases between. The CDR3 is 16 residues long. Germline CDR1 is SGHNT and CDR2 is YYREEE (reference sequence). CDR3 residues: CASSGGARSSTDTQYF. CDR3 sequence (DNA): TGTGCCAGCAGCGGGGGGGCCCGATCTAGCACAGATACGCAGTATTTT.

V gene TRBV7-9 combines with J gene TRBJ1-5; the match to TRBD1 covers 7 bases. V was pared by 5 bases and J by 3 bases, with 4 bases of the junction left unmatched. Germline V CDR1 and CDR2: SEHNR, FQNEAQ (reference sequence). This CDR3 comprises 14 residues. CDR3 loop: CASSPTGNNQPQHF. The CDR3 DNA reads as TGTGCCAGCAGCCCGACAGGGAACAATCAGCCCCAGCATTTT.

The chain employs TRBV9 and TRBJ1-6, with 10 bases aligning to TRBD1. Looked up from germline, CDR1 is SGDLS and CDR2 is YYNGEE. The CDR3 length is 14 residues. V lost 4 bases to trimming and J lost 9 bases; unmatched junction nucleotides: 4. In DNA, the CDR3 is TGTGCCAGCAGCACACGGACAGGGGGTTCACCCCTCCACTTT. Translated: CASSTRTGGSPLHF.

The V call is TRBV19, the J call TRBJ1-1, with D hard to call. The CDR3 runs 13 residues. V lost 6 bases to trimming and J lost 5 bases, with 13 bases between them. CDR1 LNHDA and CDR2 SQIVND come from the germline V gene (reference sequence). The CDR3 reads CASSAGWGTEAFF. The CDR3 DNA is TGTGCCAGTAGCGCGGGGTGGGGAACTGAAGCTTTCTTT.

In DNA form, the CDR3 reads TGTGCCAGCAGCCAAGTCTGGGGGGATAGCACAGATACGCAGTATTTT. It specifies CASSQVWGDSTDTQYF. The chain links TRBV4-2 to TRBJ2-3; a possible D gene is TRBD2 (6 bases). Germline assignment: CDR1 LGHNA and CDR2 YNFKEQ. This CDR3 contains 16 residues. V dropped 1 base and J dropped 0 bases, with 11 bases sitting between them.

The rearrangement uses TRBV9 and TRBJ1-2, with TRBD1 identical over 9 bases. This CDR3 has 15 amino acids. In germline, CDR1 is SGDLS, CDR2 YYNGEE. The V segment lost 5 bases and the J segment 6 bases; nucleotides outside the gene matches: 11. CDR3 bases: TGTGCCAGCAGTGTCTGGGGACAGGGAGGAAATGGCTACACCTTC. It encodes CASSVWGQGGNGYTF.

This clone appeared once. V is TRBV5-6 and J is TRBJ1-1; 9 nucleotides match TRBD1. There are 16 residues in the CDR3. Germline V lookup: CDR1 SGHDT, CDR2 YYEEEE. J lost 3 bases, V lost 3 bases, and 9 bases had no gene match. DNA of the CDR3: TGTGCCAGCAGCTGGGGGGACAGGGCCGGGGACACTGAAGCTTTCTTT. It translates to CASSWGDRAGDTEAFF.

This chain uses TRBV2 with TRBJ2-7; a possible D gene is TRBD2 (6 bases). The germline V gene has CDR1 SNHLY and CDR2 FYNNEI. The CDR3 length is 14 residues. V lost 8 bases and J 5 bases, leaving 19 bases between the germline ends. The CDR3 reads CASAMGGIMDEQYF. In DNA form, the CDR3 reads TGTGCCAGCGCCATGGGGGGTATCATGGACGAGCAGTACTTC.

The chain is built from TRBV7-3 and TRBJ2-3; 8 nucleotides match TRBD1. The V and J ends lost 5 bases and 5 bases, in that order; junction bases with no gene match: 12. Germline CDR1 is SGHTA and CDR2 is FQGTGA. This CDR3 has 16 residues. The CDR3 reads CASSPSIGQGLDTQYF. As DNA, the CDR3 is TGTGCCAGCAGCCCGTCAATAGGACAGGGACTAGATACGCAGTATTTT.

The CDR3 DNA follows: TGTGCCAGCAGCCAAGAGGGAGTTTCTAACTATGGCTACACCTTC. This gives the protein CASSQEGVSNYGYTF. The genes are TRBV28 and TRBJ1-2; no definite D call. Germline assignment: CDR1 MDHEN and CDR2 SYDVKM. Deletions cut 6 bases from V and 0 bases from J, with 14 bases between. CDR3 size: 15 residues.

This chain connects TRBV9 to TRBJ1-4; 8 bases are shared with TRBD1. There are 19 residues in the CDR3. CDR1 is SGDLS and CDR2 is YYNGEE in the germline V gene. The V segment lost 4 bases and the J segment 7 bases; nucleotides outside the gene matches: 21. The CDR3 DNA reads TGTGCCAGCAGCCCTGACAGGGGAGAAGGCTGGGGCCTAAGTGAAAAACTGTTTTTT. Protein: CASSPDRGEGWGLSEKLFF. Based on the CDR3 plus reference TRBV9 and TRBJ1-4, the full variable domain is DSGVTQTPKHLITATGQRVTLRCSPRSGDLSVYWYQQSLDQGLQFLIQYYNGEERAKGNILERFSAQQFPDLHSELNLSSLELGDSALYFCASSPDRGEGWGLSEKLFFGSGTQLSVL.

V gene TRBV9 combines with J gene TRBJ2-7, with 8 bases fitting TRBD2. The germline gives CDR1 SGDLS, CDR2 YYNGEE. The ends lost 0 bases at V and 2 bases at J; junction bases unmatched: 7. The CDR3 is 16 amino acids. The CDR3 here is CASSVDLPRGAYEQYF. CDR3 bases: TGTGCCAGCAGCGTAGACCTTCCGCGGGGGGCCTACGAGCAGTACTTC. Variable domain in full (rest from reference TRBV9 and TRBJ2-7): DSGVTQTPKHLITATGQRVTLRCSPRSGDLSVYWYQQSLDQGLQFLIQYYNGEERAKGNILERFSAQQFPDLHSELNLSSLELGDSALYFCASSVDLPRGAYEQYFGPGTRLTVT.

The V call is TRBV7-2, the J call TRBJ2-3; D is unresolved. The germline CDR1 and CDR2 sequences are SGHTA and FQGNSA. This CDR3 has 13 residues. V was pared by 2 bases and J by 3 bases, with 6 bases between. In nucleotides, the CDR3 is TGTGCCAGCAGCTTATTTCATACAGATACGCAGTATTTT. This codes for CASSLFHTDTQYF.

The chain has TRBV9 and TRBJ2-1; TRBD2 aligns across 8 bases. CDR1 is SGDLS and CDR2 is YYNGEE in the germline V gene. Unmatched junction bases numbered 2, after V lost 0 bases and J lost 6 bases. The CDR3 length is 14 residues. CDR3 residues: CASSVDGRANEQFF. CDR3 nucleotide sequence: TGTGCCAGCAGCGTAGACGGGAGGGCCAATGAGCAGTTCTTC.

The chain combines TRBV20-1 with TRBJ2-1, with D uncertain. The germline CDR1 and CDR2 sequences are DFQATT and SNEGSKA (reference sequence). This CDR3 is 11 amino acids long. The V gene lost 7 bases and the J gene lost 7 bases, with 11 bases spanning the gap. CDR3 sequence reads: CSGIAMNEQFF. In DNA, the CDR3 is TGCAGTGGAATAGCCATGAATGAGCAGTTCTTC.

The sample holds a few counts of this clone. CDR3 loop: CASSARNPGDTQYF. Written as DNA, the CDR3 is TGTGCCAGCAGCGCCCGTAACCCGGGGGATACGCAGTATTTT. This chain joins TRBV4-2 and TRBJ2-3, with a possible D match to TRBD2 (5 bases). The germline gives CDR1 LGHNA, CDR2 YNFKEQ. Trimming left V 5 bases short and J 6 bases short, with 15 bases between. The CDR3 is 14 amino acids.

The V gene is TRBV28, the J gene TRBJ2-7; no reliable D call. Between the trimmed V and J ends, which lost 4 bases and 12 bases, there was a span of 16 bases. Germline CDR1 MDHEN, CDR2 SYDVKM. The CDR3 sequence is 12 residues long. CDR3 sequence (DNA): TGTGCCAGCAGTTCCCCTTCCCTTACTTGGTACTTC. Its translation: CASSSPSLTWYF.

V usage is TRBV12-5 and J usage is TRBJ1-1, with D possibly being TRBD1 (5 bases). The CDR3 runs 11 residues. The V end lost 6 bases, the J end lost 5 bases, and 7 bases lay between the germline ends. Germline lookup yields CDR1 LGHNT and CDR2 FRNRAP. The CDR3: CASGRGTEAFF. The CDR3 DNA is TGTGCTAGTGGCCGGGGGACTGAAGCTTTCTTT.

The chain links TRBV19 to TRBJ1-5, with a weak D call TRBD1 (6 bases). V was cut by 3 bases and J by 4 bases, with 10 bases left in between. The CDR3 loop spans 14 amino acids. Germline CDR1 is LNHDA and CDR2 is SQIVND (reference sequence). The CDR3 DNA follows: TGTGCCAGTAGTATTGGACAGCCGAATCAGCCCCAGCATTTT. This translates into CASSIGQPNQPQHF.

This chain uses TRBV7-3 with TRBJ2-3, with 7 bases identical to TRBD2. J gave up 0 bases and V 5 bases, and 5 bases lay outside the gene matches. Germline lookup yields CDR1 SGHTA and CDR2 FQGTGA. The CDR3 spans 15 residues. Written as DNA, the CDR3 is TGTGCCAGCAGCGAGGCGGGAGATAGCACAGATACGCAGTATTTT. It translates to CASSEAGDSTDTQYF.

This clone was seen a single time. This rearrangement joins TRBV5-4 to TRBJ2-6; D is uncertain. Germline V lookup: CDR1 SGHNT, CDR2 YYREEE (reference sequence). Trimming took 0 bases from V and 0 from J, leaving 4 bases between them. CDR3 size: 15 residues. The CDR3 DNA reads TGTGCCAGCAGCTTGGACAGCTCTGGGGCCAACGTCCTGACTTTC. Its translation: CASSLDSSGANVLTF.

This chain uses TRBV15 with TRBJ2-1, with TRBD1 identical over 10 bases. Looked up from germline, CDR1 is LNHNV and CDR2 is YYDKDF (reference sequence). V lost 11 bases to trimming and J lost 4 bases; unmatched junction nucleotides: 5. The CDR3 consists of 13 residues. CDR3 sequence (DNA): TGTGCCGTCGGGACAGGGGTTTACAATGAGCAGTTCTTC. Protein: CAVGTGVYNEQFF.

This clone was detected only once. CDR3 loop: CASSLDWTSGIFYEQYF. The CDR3 nucleotides read TGCGCCAGCAGCTTGGATTGGACTAGCGGGATATTCTACGAGCAGTACTTC. The V call is TRBV5-1, the J call TRBJ2-7; TRBD2 aligns across 12 bases. There are 17 residues in the CDR3. Germline values: CDR1 SGHRS, CDR2 YFSETQ. Trimming at V came to 0 bases and at J to 3 bases, leaving 7 bases not matched to a gene.

This chain uses TRBV19 with TRBJ1-5; D gene unclear. V lost 8 bases and J 6 bases, leaving 8 bases between the germline ends. The germline V gene has CDR1 LNHDA and CDR2 SQIVND (reference sequence). The length of the CDR3 is 11 residues. As DNA, the CDR3 is TGTGCCAGTGGAACGGGTCAGCCCCAGCATTTT. This translates into CASGTGQPQHF.

Turning to this clone: At one end, the junction sequence differs from germline, possibly due to a read error. At the DNA level, this CDR3 is encoded by other sequences in the same sample as well. The chain is built from TRBV11-2 and TRBJ1-2; no clear D. Looked up from germline, CDR1 is SGHAT and CDR2 is FQNNGV. The CDR3 runs to 14 residues. CDR3 loop: CASSFGDRNYGYTF. CDR3 in DNA: TGTGCCAGCAGCTTCGGGGATCGCAACTATGGCTATACCTTC.

This chain connects TRBV27 to TRBJ2-7; the match to TRBD2 covers 8 bases. The V and J ends lost 8 bases and 6 bases, in that order; junction bases with no gene match: 6. Germline lookup yields CDR1 MNHEY and CDR2 SMNVEV (reference sequence). This CDR3 is 12 amino acids long. CDR3 amino acids: CASAFAGGEQYF. The CDR3 DNA reads as TGTGCCAGCGCCTTCGCGGGGGGCGAGCAGTACTTC.